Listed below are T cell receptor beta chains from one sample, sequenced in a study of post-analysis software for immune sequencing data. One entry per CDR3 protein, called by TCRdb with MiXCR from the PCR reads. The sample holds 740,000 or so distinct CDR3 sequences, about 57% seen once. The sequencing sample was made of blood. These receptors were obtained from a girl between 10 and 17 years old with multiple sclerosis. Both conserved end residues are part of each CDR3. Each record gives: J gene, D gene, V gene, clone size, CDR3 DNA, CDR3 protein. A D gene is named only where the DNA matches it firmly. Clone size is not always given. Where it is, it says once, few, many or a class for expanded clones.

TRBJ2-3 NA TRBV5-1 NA TGCGCCAGCAGCTTGGATTGGACGCAGTATTTT CASSLDWTQYF
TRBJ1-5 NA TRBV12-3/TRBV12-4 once TGTGCCAGCAGTTTGGAGGGCCGCAGGGACGCGCAGCCCCAGCATTTT CASSLEGRRDAQPQHF
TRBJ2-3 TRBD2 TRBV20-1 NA TGCAGTGCTAGACAGCGGGCGGGGGCAGATACGCAGTATTTT CSARQRAGADTQYF
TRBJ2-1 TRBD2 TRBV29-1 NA TGCAGCGTTGATCTAGCGGCAAACTACAATGAGCAGTTCTTC CSVDLAANYNEQFF
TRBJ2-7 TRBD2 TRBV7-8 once TGTGCCAGCAGCTTAACAAGTGTGGCAGGGACTAGCGCCTTCTACGAGCAGTACTTC CASSLTSVAGTSAFYEQYF
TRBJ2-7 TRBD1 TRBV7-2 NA TGTGCCAGCAGCTTAGCCCACGGGACAGATAGTTACGAGCAGTACTTC CASSLAHGTDSYEQYF
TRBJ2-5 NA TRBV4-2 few TGTGCCAGCAGCCAAGGGACGGCGGAAGAGACCCAGTACTTC CASSQGTAEETQYF
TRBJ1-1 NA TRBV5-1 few TGCGCCAGCAGCTCGGACGGGTCCGCGACTGAAGCTTTCTTT CASSSDGSATEAFF
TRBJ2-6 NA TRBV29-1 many TGCAGCGTTCCGGACGCGAGCTCTGGGGCCAACGTCCTGACTTTC CSVPDASSGANVLTF
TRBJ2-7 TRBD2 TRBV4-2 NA TGTGCCAGCAGCCAAGATCTGACTAGCTCCTACAATGAGCAGTACTTC CASSQDLTSSYNEQYF
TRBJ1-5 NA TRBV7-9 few TGTGCCAGCAGTGATAATAGCAATCAGCCCCAGCATTTT CASSDNSNQPQHF
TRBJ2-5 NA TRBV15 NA TGTGCCACCAGCAGGCTAAGGGAGACCCAGTACTTC CATSRLRETQYF
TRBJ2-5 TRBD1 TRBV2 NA TGTGCCAGCACCTTGGGGACAGCGAAAGAGACCCAGTACTTC CASTLGTAKETQYF
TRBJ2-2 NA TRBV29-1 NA TGCAGCTTTTTAGAATACACCGGGGAGCTGTTTTTT CSFLEYTGELFF
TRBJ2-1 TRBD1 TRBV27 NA TGTGCCAGCAGTTTTACGCGCCCCGGGACAGGGCCCCACAATGAGCAGTTCTTC CASSFTRPGTGPHNEQFF
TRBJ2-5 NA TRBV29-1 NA TGCAGCGTTGTGAGGTCTGAGCAGTACTTC CSVVRSEQYF
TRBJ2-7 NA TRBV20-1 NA TGCAGTGCTAGTGGCCAGTCCTCCTACGAGCAGTACTTC CSASGQSSYEQYF